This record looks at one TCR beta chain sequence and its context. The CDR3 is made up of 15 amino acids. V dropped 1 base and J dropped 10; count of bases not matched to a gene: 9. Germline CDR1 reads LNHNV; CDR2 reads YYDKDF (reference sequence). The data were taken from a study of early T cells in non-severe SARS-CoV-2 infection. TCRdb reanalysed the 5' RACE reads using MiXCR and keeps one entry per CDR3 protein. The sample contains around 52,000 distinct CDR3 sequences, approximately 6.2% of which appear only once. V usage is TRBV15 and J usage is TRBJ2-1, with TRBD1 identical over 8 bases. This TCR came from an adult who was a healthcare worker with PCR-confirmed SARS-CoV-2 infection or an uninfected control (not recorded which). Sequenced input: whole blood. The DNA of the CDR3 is TGTGCCACCAGCAGAGTAGCAGGGGGCGCGGAGGAGCAGTTCTTC. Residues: CATSRVAGGAEEQFF. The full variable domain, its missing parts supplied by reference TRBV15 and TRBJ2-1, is DAMVIQNPRYQVTQFGKPVTLSCSQTLNHNVMYWYQQKSSQAPKLLFHYYDKDFNNEADTPDNFQSRRPNTSFCFLDIRSPGLGDTAMYLCATSRVAGGAEEQFFGPGTRLTVL.